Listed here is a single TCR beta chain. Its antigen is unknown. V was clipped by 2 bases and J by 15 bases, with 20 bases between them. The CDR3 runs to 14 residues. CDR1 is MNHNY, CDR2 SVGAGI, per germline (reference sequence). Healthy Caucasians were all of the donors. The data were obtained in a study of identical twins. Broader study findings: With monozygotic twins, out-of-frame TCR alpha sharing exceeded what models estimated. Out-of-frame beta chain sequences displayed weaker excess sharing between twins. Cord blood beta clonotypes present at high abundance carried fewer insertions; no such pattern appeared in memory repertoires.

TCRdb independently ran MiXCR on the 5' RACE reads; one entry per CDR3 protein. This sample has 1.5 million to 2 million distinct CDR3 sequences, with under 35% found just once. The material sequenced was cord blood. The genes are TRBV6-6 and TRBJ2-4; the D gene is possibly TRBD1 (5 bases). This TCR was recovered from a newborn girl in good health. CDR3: CASSYRPRGYERYF. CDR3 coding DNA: TGTGCCAGCAGTTACAGGCCAAGGGGTTACGAGCGGTACTTC.